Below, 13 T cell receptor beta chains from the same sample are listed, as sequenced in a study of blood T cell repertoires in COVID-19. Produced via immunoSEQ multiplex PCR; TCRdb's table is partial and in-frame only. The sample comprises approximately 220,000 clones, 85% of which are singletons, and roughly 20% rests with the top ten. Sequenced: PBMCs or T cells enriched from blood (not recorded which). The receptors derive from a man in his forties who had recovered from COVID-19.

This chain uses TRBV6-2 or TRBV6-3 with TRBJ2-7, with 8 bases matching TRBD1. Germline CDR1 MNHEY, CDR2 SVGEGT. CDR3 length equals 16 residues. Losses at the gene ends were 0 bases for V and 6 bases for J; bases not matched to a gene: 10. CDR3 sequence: CASSYSRGQVQGEQYF. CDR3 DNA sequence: TGTGCCAGCAGTTACTCGAGGGGACAGGTCCAGGGCGAGCAGTACTTC.

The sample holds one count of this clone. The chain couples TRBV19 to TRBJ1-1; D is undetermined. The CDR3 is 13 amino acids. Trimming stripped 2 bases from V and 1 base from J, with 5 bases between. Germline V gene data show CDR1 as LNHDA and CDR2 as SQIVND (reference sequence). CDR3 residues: CASSIPGNTEAFF. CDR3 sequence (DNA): TGTGCCAGTAGTATACCCGGGAACACTGAAGCTTTCTTT.

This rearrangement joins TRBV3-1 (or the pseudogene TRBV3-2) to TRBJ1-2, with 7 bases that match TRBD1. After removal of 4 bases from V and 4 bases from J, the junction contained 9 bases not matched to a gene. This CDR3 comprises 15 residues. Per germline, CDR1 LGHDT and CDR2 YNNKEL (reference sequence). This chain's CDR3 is CASSLFRDSGYGYTF. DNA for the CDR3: TGTGCCAGCAGCCTATTCCGGGACAGCGGCTATGGCTACACCTTC.

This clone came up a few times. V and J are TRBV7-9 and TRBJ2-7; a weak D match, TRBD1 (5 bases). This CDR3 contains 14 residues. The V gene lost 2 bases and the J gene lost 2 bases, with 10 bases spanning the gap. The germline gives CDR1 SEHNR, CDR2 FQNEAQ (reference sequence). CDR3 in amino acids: CASSLTAGPYEQYF. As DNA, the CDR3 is TGTGCCAGCAGCTTAACGGCAGGGCCCTACGAGCAGTACTTC.

The CDR3 region has the DNA TGTGCCAGCAGCAGACAGGGGGCGAACACTGAAGCTTTCTTT. Amino acid sequence: CASSRQGANTEAFF. The rearrangement joins TRBV2 to TRBJ1-1, with 10 bases matching TRBD1. The ends lost 6 bases at V and 1 base at J; junction bases unmatched: 2. From germline, CDR1 is SNHLY and CDR2 FYNNEI. This CDR3 region has 14 residues.

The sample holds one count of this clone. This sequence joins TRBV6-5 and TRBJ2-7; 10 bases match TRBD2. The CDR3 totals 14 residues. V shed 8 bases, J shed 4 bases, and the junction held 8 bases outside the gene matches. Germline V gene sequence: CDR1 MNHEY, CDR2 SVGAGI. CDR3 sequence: CASQRTSGNYEQYF. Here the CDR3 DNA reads TGTGCCAGCCAGCGCACTAGCGGGAATTACGAGCAGTACTTC.

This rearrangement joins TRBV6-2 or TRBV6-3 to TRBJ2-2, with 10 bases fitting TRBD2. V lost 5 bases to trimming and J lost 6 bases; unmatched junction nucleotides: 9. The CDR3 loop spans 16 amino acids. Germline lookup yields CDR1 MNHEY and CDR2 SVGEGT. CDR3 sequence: CASSMSGRALAGELFF. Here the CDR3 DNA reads TGTGCCAGCAGTATGAGCGGGAGGGCCCTGGCCGGGGAGCTGTTTTTT.

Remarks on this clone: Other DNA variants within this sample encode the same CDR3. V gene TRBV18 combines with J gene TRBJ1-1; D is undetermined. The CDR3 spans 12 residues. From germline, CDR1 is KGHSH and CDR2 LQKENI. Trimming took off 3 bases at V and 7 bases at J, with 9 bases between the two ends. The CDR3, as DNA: TGTGCCAGCTCACCCCAGGCAGGTGAAGCTTTCTTT. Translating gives CASSPQAGEAFF.

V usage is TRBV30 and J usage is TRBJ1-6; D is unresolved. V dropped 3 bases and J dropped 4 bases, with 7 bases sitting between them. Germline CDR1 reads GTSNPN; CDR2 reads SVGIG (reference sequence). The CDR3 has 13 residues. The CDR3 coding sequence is TGTGCCTGGAGAAGGGAGTATAATTCACCCCTCCACTTT. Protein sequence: CAWRREYNSPLHF.

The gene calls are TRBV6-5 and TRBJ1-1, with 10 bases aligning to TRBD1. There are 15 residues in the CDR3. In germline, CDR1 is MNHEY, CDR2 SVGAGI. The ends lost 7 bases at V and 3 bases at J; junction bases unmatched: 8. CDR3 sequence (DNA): TGTGCCAGCACCCGACAGGGGGCGCGGGACACTGAAGCTTTCTTT. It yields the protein CASTRQGARDTEAFF.

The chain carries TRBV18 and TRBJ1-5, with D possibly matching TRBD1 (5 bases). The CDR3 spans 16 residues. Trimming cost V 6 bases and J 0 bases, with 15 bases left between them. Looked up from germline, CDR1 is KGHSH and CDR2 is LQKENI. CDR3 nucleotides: TGTGCCAGCTCCCACGACAGACGGCTTAGCAATCAGCCCCAGCATTTT. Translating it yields CASSHDRRLSNQPQHF.

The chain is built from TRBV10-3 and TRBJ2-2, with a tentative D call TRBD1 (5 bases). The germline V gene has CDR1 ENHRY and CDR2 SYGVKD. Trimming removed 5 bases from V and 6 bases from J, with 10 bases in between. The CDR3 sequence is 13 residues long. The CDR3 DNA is TGTGCCATCAGTATCCAGGGATCCGGGGAGCTGTTTTTT. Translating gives CAISIQGSGELFF.

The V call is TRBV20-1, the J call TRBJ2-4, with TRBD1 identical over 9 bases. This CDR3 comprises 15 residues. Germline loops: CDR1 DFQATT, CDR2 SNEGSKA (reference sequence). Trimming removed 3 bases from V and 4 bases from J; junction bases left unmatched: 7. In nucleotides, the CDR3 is TGCAGTGCTAGTCGACAGGGGGGGGGAAAAAACATTCAGTACTTC. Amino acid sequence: CSASRQGGGKNIQYF.